Following are 25 T cell receptor beta chains from one sample sequenced in a study of T cell responses to AZD1222 COVID-19 vaccine (dated by TCRdb to the early 2020s). The receptor library was made with the immunoSEQ multiplex PCR assay. TCRdb retrieved this table from immuneACCESS and kept in-frame rearrangements only. Not all clones are present; in checked studies, unresolved V genes account for under half, and no reason is known for the remainder. The sample includes tens of thousands of clones, with about 91% observed a single time. Of the sample, less than 6.5% falls within the top ten clones. The meaning of the sample's time point label: baseline before first vaccination. The sequences come from peripheral blood, collected on day 0 of AZD1222 vaccination. These receptors came from an adult in good health.

The chain carries TRBV19 and TRBJ1-6; unclear D gene. V lost 3 bases, J lost 2 bases, and 2 bases lay in between. The CDR3 extends over 13 amino acids. Germline V gives CDR1 LNHDA, CDR2 SQIVND (reference sequence). Here the CDR3 DNA reads TGTGCCAGTAGTATCCCCTATAATTCACCCCTCCACTTT. This encodes CASSIPYNSPLHF.

V gene TRBV28 combines with J gene TRBJ1-1; D is ambiguous. CDR3 length: 15 residues. The V gene lost 6 bases and the J gene lost 1 base, with 15 bases spanning the gap. Germline V gives CDR1 MDHEN, CDR2 SYDVKM. Here the CDR3 reads CASSLTRRGNTEAFF. The CDR3 DNA reads TGTGCCAGCAGCCTTACTCGGCGGGGGAACACTGAAGCTTTCTTT.

This rearrangement joins TRBV19 to TRBJ2-3, with D possibly being TRBD1 (5 bases). The length of the CDR3 is 14 residues. Germline loops: CDR1 LNHDA, CDR2 SQIVND (reference sequence). With 6 bases removed from V and 2 bases from J, the gap between germline ends came to 12 bases. CDR3 protein: CASRQTGNTDTQYF. CDR3 nucleotide sequence: TGTGCCAGTAGACAAACAGGAAACACAGATACGCAGTATTTT.

The J gene is TRBJ1-1, the V gene TRBV19, with no clear D. Germline V gene lookup returns CDR1 LNHDA and CDR2 SQIVND (reference sequence). Trimming left V 1 base short and J 3 bases short, with 3 bases between. This CDR3 is built from 12 residues. The CDR3 spells CASSIGYTEAFF. As DNA, the CDR3 is TGTGCCAGTAGTATAGGTTACACTGAAGCTTTCTTT.

The gene calls are TRBV10-2 and TRBJ2-1, with 12 bases identical to TRBD2. V shed 6 bases, J shed 7 bases, and the junction held 10 bases outside the gene matches. The V gene's germline CDR1 is WSHSY and CDR2 SAAADI. The CDR3 covers 16 residues. The CDR3 is CASRSSGRGLGNEQFF. The CDR3 nucleotides read TGCGCCAGCAGATCTAGCGGGAGGGGTTTAGGTAATGAGCAGTTCTTC.

In its sample, this clone was seen once. The chain couples TRBV28 to TRBJ2-5; 9 bases are shared with TRBD2. Germline trimming cut 3 bases from V and 9 bases from J; bases unmatched to any gene: 17. The CDR3 has 17 residues. Per the germline V gene, CDR1 is MDHEN and CDR2 is SYDVKM. The chain's CDR3 is CASSFRTSDPISEPQYF. CDR3 coding DNA: TGTGCCAGCAGTTTTCGGACTAGCGACCCTATCTCGGAGCCCCAGTACTTC.

Of note for this clone: Mismatch with germline at one junction end may stem from a read error. This chain uses TRBV7-7 with TRBJ2-3, with 14 bases that match TRBD2. This CDR3 region has 16 residues. Germline CDR1 is SSHAT and CDR2 is FNYEAQ (reference sequence). The CDR3 sequence is CASSPGLAGEADTQYF. The CDR3 nucleotides read TGTGCTAGCAGCCCGGGACTAGCGGGAGAGGCAGATACGCAGTATTTT. Full variable domain (remainder filled in from reference TRBV7-7 and TRBJ2-3): GAGVSQSPRYKVTKRGQDVTLRCDPISSHATLYWYQQALGQGPEFLTYFNYEAQPDKSGLPSDRFSAERPEGSISTLTIQRTEQRDSAMYRCASSPGLAGEADTQYFGPGTRLTVL.

This chain joins TRBV28 and TRBJ2-7; the match to TRBD1 covers 10 bases. J gave up 1 base and V 5 bases, and 5 bases lay outside the gene matches. This CDR3 is 15 amino acids long. The germline V gene encodes CDR1 MDHEN and CDR2 SYDVKM. The CDR3 region is CASSTGQGVSYEQYF. CDR3 sequence (DNA): TGTGCCAGCAGTACAGGACAGGGGGTGTCCTACGAGCAGTACTTC.

This clone is a singleton in its sample. J is TRBJ1-1 and V is TRBV6-5, with D uncertain. The CDR3 extends over 13 amino acids. The V and J ends lost 7 bases and 1 base respectively, with 10 bases between them. Germline CDR1 is MNHEY and CDR2 is SVGAGI. CDR3 region: CASKGRENTEAFF. The CDR3 bases are TGTGCCAGCAAGGGCCGGGAGAACACTGAAGCTTTCTTT.

The chain combines TRBV7-2 with TRBJ1-2, with 7 bases matching TRBD1. The ends lost 5 bases at V and 8 bases at J; junction bases unmatched: 11. Per germline, CDR1 SGHTA and CDR2 FQGNSA. The CDR3 covers 14 residues. The CDR3 loop is CASSAYDRARGYTF. The CDR3 DNA reads TGTGCCAGCAGCGCCTACGACAGGGCCAGAGGCTACACCTTC.

The chain carries TRBV6-2 or TRBV6-3 and TRBJ1-1; D gene uncertain. V gave up 3 bases and J gave up 4 bases, with 9 bases separating them. Per the germline V gene, CDR1 is MNHEY and CDR2 is SVGEGT. The CDR3 sequence is 13 residues long. CDR3 amino acids: CASSYQGTTEAFF. Here the CDR3 DNA reads TGTGCCAGCAGTTATCAAGGAACCACTGAAGCTTTCTTT.

The J gene is TRBJ2-2, the V gene TRBV6-5; 8 bases are shared with TRBD1. CDR1 is MNHEY and CDR2 is SVGAGI in the germline V gene. The CDR3 loop spans 16 amino acids. V gave up 4 bases and J gave up 0 bases; unmatched junction bases: 4. The CDR3 here is CASSLVRGPNTGELFF. Here the CDR3 DNA reads TGTGCCAGCAGTTTAGTCAGGGGGCCGAACACCGGGGAGCTGTTTTTT.

This clone was observed a single time. The V call is TRBV2, the J call TRBJ2-7; D not certain. V was clipped by 8 bases and J by 2 bases, with 13 bases between them. This CDR3 comprises 13 residues. The germline gives CDR1 SNHLY, CDR2 FYNNEI. DNA for the CDR3: TGTGCCAGCGCCGTGGGCATCCCCTACGAGCAGTACTTC. This gives the protein CASAVGIPYEQYF.

The chain has TRBV3-1 (or the pseudogene TRBV3-2) and TRBJ2-7; 12 nucleotides line up with TRBD1. The V gene's germline CDR1 is LGHDT and CDR2 YNNKEL (reference sequence). The CDR3 spans 17 residues. V lost 2 bases and J lost 0; bases outside the gene matches: 5. CDR3 in amino acids: CASSQWGQGASSYEQYF. The DNA for the CDR3 is TGTGCCAGCAGCCAATGGGGACAGGGGGCTTCCTCCTACGAGCAGTACTTC.

This rearrangement joins TRBV30 to TRBJ2-7; D is perhaps TRBD1 (5 bases). With 1 base removed from V and 2 bases from J, the gap between germline ends came to 9 bases. Germline V gene data show CDR1 as GTSNPN and CDR2 as SVGIG (reference sequence). The CDR3 has 13 amino acids. In DNA, the CDR3 is TGTGCCTGGAGTGAACCAGGGCCCTACGAGCAGTACTTC. Protein product: CAWSEPGPYEQYF.

CDR3 residues: CASKSGSRTGELFF. In DNA, the CDR3 is TGTGCCAGCAAGAGCGGGAGTCGGACCGGGGAGCTGTTTTTT. This chain uses TRBV6-5 with TRBJ2-2; TRBD2 matches at 8 bases. J was trimmed by 5 bases and V by 7 bases; bases with no gene match: 6. The germline CDR1 and CDR2 sequences are MNHEY and SVGAGI. The CDR3 sequence is 14 residues long.

This rearrangement joins TRBV5-6 to TRBJ1-6; D not certain. The CDR3 contains 16 residues. The germline V and J ends were trimmed by 1 base and 4 bases, with 12 bases remaining between them. Germline-derived CDR1 and CDR2 are SGHDT and YYEEEE. The CDR3 coding sequence is TGTGCCAGCAGCTTGCTAATGCCTGGATATAATTCACCCCTCCACTTT. It translates to CASSLLMPGYNSPLHF.

V usage is TRBV15 and J usage is TRBJ2-1; TRBD1 or TRBD2 may be the D gene (5 bases each). CDR1 is LNHNV, CDR2 YYDKDF, per germline (reference sequence). CDR3 size: 15 residues. Trimming left V 0 bases short and J 1 base short, with 7 bases between. CDR3 sequence (DNA): TGTGCCACCAGCAGAGATGAGGGGTCCTACAATGAGCAGTTCTTC. Its protein product is CATSRDEGSYNEQFF.

The V call is TRBV27, the J call TRBJ2-1; a weak D match, TRBD2 (6 bases). The CDR3 is made up of 14 amino acids. Germline CDR1 and CDR2: MNHEY and SMNVEV (reference sequence). Trimming took 2 bases from V and 4 from J, leaving 9 bases between them. The CDR3 nucleotides read TGTGCCAGCAGTTTAGACGGGGGTTACAATGAGCAGTTCTTC. It codes for CASSLDGGYNEQFF.

The chain combines TRBV5-1 with TRBJ2-7, with TRBD2 matching 8 bases. The germline V gene encodes CDR1 SGHRS and CDR2 YFSETQ. V lost 5 bases, J lost 5 bases, and 12 bases stayed unmatched. This CDR3 has 15 residues. In DNA, the CDR3 is TGCGCCAGCAGAGAAGGGAGCGGGAGCGGGCACGAGCAGTACTTC. Encoded protein: CASREGSGSGHEQYF.

This sequence joins TRBV12-2 and TRBJ1-1; TRBD1 was called by the table and not checked on the DNA. TRBV12-2 is listed as a pseudogene. The CDR3 contains 19 residues. The CDR3 region has the DNA TGTGCAAGTCGCTTAATGGGGCTGTCTACAGCACCCATGAACACTGAAGCTTTCTTT. It yields the protein CASRLMGLSTAPMNTEAFF.

This clone was seen just once. This chain's CDR3 is CASSETHEKLFF. DNA for the CDR3: TGTGCCAGCAGTGAGACTCATGAAAAACTGTTTTTT. The V call is TRBV2, the J call TRBJ1-4; D is uncertain. CDR1 is SNHLY, CDR2 FYNNEI, per germline. The germline V and J ends were trimmed by 3 bases and 6 bases, with 5 bases remaining between them. CDR3 length equals 12 residues.

V usage is TRBV7-2 and J usage is TRBJ1-2; no clear D gene. Per germline, CDR1 SGHTA and CDR2 FQGNSA. This CDR3 has 16 residues. V gave up 1 base and J gave up 0 bases, with 12 bases separating them. In DNA form, the CDR3 reads TGTGCCAGCAGCTTAGACTGGGCCACAGCTAACTATGGCTACACCTTC. It specifies CASSLDWATANYGYTF.

The rearrangement links TRBV28 to TRBJ2-7; no clear D. Trimming removed 6 bases at V and 6 bases at J, with 18 bases between. Germline V gene lookup returns CDR1 MDHEN and CDR2 SYDVKM. The CDR3 contains 14 residues. The CDR3 region is CASSQPVGPREQYF. The CDR3 coding sequence is TGTGCCAGCAGCCAACCCGTGGGTCCCCGCGAGCAGTACTTC.

This clone was picked up a small number of times. The chain joins TRBV9 to TRBJ1-6; D is unresolved. Germline assignment: CDR1 SGDLS and CDR2 YYNGEE. The germline V and J ends were trimmed by 0 bases and 9 bases, with 13 bases remaining between them. This CDR3 region has 15 residues. The CDR3 bases are TGTGCCAGCAGCGTAGAAAATCGAAGGACTTCACCCCTCCACTTT. It is translated as CASSVENRRTSPLHF.